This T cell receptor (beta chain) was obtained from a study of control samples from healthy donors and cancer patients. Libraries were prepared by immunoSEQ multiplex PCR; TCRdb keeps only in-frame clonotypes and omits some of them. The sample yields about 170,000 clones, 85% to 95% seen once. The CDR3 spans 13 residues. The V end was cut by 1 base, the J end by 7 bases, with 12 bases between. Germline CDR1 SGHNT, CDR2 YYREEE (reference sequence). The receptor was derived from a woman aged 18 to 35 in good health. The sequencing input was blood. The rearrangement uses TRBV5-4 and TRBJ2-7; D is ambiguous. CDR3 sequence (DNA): TGTGCCAGCAGCTTGACGGGCGCAGGAGAGCAGTACTTC. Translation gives CASSLTGAGEQYF.